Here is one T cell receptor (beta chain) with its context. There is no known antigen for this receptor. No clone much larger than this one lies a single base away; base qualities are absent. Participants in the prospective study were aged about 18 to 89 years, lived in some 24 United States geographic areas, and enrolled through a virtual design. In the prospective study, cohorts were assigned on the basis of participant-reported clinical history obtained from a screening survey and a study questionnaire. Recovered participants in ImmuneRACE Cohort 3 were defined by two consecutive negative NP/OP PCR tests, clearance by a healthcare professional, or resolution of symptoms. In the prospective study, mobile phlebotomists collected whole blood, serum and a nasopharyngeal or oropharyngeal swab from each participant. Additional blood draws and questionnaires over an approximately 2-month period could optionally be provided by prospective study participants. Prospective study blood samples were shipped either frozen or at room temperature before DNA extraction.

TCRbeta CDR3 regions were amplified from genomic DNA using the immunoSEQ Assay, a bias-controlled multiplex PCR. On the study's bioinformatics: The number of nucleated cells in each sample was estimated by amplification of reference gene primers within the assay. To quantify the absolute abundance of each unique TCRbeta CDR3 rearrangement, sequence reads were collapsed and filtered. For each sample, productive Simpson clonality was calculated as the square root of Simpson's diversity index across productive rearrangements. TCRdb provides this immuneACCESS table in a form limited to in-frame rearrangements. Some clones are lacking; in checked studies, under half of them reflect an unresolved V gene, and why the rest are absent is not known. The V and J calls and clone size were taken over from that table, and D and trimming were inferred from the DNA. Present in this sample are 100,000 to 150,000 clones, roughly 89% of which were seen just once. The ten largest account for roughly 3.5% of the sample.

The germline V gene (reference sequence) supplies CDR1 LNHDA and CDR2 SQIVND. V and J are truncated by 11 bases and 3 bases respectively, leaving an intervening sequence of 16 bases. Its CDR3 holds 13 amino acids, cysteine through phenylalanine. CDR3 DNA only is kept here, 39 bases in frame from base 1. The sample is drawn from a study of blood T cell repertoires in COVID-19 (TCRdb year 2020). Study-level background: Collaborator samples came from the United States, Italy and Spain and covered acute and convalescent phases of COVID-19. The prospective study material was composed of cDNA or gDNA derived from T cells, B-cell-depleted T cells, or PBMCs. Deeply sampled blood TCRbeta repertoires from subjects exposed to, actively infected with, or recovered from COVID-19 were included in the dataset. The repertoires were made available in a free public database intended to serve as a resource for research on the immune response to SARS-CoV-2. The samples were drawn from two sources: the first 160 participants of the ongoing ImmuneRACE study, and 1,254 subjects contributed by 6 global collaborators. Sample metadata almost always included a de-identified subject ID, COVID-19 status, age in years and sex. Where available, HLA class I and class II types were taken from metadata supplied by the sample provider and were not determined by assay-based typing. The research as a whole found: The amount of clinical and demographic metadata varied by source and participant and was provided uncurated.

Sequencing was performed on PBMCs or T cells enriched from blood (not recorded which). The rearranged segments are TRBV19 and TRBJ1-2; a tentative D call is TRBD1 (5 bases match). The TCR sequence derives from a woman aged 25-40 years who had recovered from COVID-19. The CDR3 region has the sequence CACSLGDYYGYTF. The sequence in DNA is TGTGCCTGTTCCCTGGGGGACTACTATGGCTACACCTTC.